This T cell receptor (beta chain) appears in the sequencing data of a study of Ad26.COV2.S vaccination and SARS-CoV-2 variants. Study-wide results and limits: Relative to placebo recipients, vaccine recipients exhibited elevated spike-specific TCR breadth.

With respect to this clone: What it binds is not known.

This CDR3 is built from 15 residues. The V end lost 6 bases, the J end lost 4 bases, and 21 bases lay between the germline ends. CDR1 and CDR2 (germline): SQVTM, ANQGSEA. The treatment is: some 20 received Ad26.COV2.S at low or high dose, single or two shots; 5 received placebo; per-sample allocation not given. Following the first vaccine or placebo injection, samples were taken on day 63. Repertoires were generated with immunoSEQ multiplex PCR, while TCRdb's copy carries only in-frame clones and drops some. The sample yields about 330,000 clones, 85% to 90% seen once. Specimen: peripheral blood, collected in a trial of Ad26.COV2.S vaccine versus placebo. The receptor comes from a person aged 18-65 years who received the Ad26.COV2.S COVID-19 vaccine or a placebo. The V call is TRBV29-1, the J call TRBJ2-5; either TRBD1 or TRBD2 may supply D (6 bases each). CDR3 nucleotides: TGCAGCGTCGGAGGGGGACTCCTTCCCCCAGAGACCCAGTACTTC. Amino acids: CSVGGGLLPPETQYF.